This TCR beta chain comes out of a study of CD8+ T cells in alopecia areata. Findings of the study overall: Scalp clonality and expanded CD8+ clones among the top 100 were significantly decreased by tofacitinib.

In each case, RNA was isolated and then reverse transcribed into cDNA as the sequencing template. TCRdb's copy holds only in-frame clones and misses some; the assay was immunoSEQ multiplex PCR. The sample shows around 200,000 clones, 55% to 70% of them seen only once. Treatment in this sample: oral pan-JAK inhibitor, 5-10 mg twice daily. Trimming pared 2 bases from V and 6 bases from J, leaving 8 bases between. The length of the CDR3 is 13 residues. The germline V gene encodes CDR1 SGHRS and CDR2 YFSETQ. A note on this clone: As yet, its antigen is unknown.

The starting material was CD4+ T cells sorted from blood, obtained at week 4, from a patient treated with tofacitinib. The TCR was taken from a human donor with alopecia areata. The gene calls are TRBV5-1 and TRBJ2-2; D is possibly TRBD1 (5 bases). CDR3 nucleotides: TGCGCCAGCAGCTTATCAGGGTCCGGGGAGCTGTTTTTT. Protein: CASSLSGSGELFF.